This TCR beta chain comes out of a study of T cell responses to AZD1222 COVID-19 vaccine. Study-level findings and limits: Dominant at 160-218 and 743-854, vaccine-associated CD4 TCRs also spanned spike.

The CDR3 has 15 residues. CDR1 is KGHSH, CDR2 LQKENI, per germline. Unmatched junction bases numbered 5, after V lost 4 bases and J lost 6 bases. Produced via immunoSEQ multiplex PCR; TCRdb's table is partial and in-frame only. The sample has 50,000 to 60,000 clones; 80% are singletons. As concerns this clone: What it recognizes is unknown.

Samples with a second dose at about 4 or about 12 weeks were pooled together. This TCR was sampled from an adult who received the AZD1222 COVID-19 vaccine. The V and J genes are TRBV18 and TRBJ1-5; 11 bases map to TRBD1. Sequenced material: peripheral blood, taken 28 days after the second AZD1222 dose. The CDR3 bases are TGTGCCAGCTCACTGGACAGGGGGCCGGGTCAGCCCCAGCATTTT. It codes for CASSLDRGPGQPQHF.